This TCR beta chain was sequenced during a study of CD8+CD57+ T cells in acquired aplastic anemia. Study-wide context: On average, sorted CD4+ and CD8+ cells gave approximately 3.1 ug of DNA.

Whoever was chosen for sequencing had shown CD8+CD57+ cell expansion by flow cytometry. The enrolled patients all had severe acquired aplastic anemia. Blood samples were obtained from patients who had received no prior therapy. This clonotype was counted a single time. Germline CDR1 SNHLY, CDR2 FYNNEI. The CDR3 has 15 amino acids. With 4 bases clipped from V and 0 bases from J, the junction kept 2 bases outside the gene matches. According to the study, genomic DNA was the template for TCR beta VDJ and CDR3 profiling. TCRdb reprocessed the reads via MiXCR and lists one record per CDR3 protein. The table records roughly 220,000 distinct CDR3 sequences, more than 55% of them present only once.

Sequencing was carried out using sorted CD4+, CD8+, or CD8+CD57+ T cells (not recorded which) from PBMCs. The chain employs TRBV2 and TRBJ2-1; 8 nucleotides match TRBD2. The sequence was collected from a human donor with aplastic anemia. The CDR3 DNA reads as TGTGCCAGCAGTGGGGGACTAGGCTCCTACAATGAGCAGTTCTTC. Its translation is CASSGGLGSYNEQFF.